The next 17 T cell receptor beta chains were all read from a single sample in a study of control samples from healthy donors and cancer patients. Sequencing was performed with immunoSEQ multiplex PCR; in TCRdb, only in-frame clones are kept and a portion is missing. The sample includes approximately 140,000 clones, about 89% of them seen just once. The sequenced sample was blood. Receptors were obtained from a man aged 18 to 30 in good health.

The chain is built from TRBV10-3 and TRBJ1-4; D is ambiguous. The V gene lost 10 bases and the J gene lost 11 bases, with 11 bases spanning the gap. CDR1 is ENHRY and CDR2 is SYGVKD in the germline V gene. The CDR3 runs to 10 residues. The CDR3 bases are TGTGCCAGCGAACATCGGAAACTGTTTTTT. This translates into CASEHRKLFF.

The chain recombines TRBV4-1 with TRBJ1-5; weak D call: TRBD1 (6 bases). Germline V lookup: CDR1 MGHRA, CDR2 YSYEKL. The CDR3 loop spans 14 amino acids. The V end lost 4 bases, the J end lost 4 bases, and 11 bases lay between the germline ends. For the CDR3, the DNA is TGCGCCAGCAGCCTCCATACAGGGAATCAGCCCCAGCATTTT. Translating it yields CASSLHTGNQPQHF.

The chain combines TRBV5-4 with TRBJ1-1; 7 bases fit TRBD1. The CDR3 spans 16 residues. Germline V CDR1 and CDR2: SGHNT, YYREEE (reference sequence). Trimming at V came to 4 bases and at J to 6 bases, leaving 15 bases not matched to a gene. CDR3 DNA sequence: TGTGCCAGCAGCCTCCCTCTGGGCGGAGGGGGCCCTGAAGCTTTCTTT. Encoded protein: CASSLPLGGGGPEAFF. The whole variable domain, remainder taken from reference TRBV5-4 and TRBJ1-1, is ETGVTQSPTHLIKTRGQQVTLRCSSQSGHNTVSWYQQALGQGPQFIFQYYREEENGRGNFPPRFSGLQFPNYSSELNVNALELDDSALYLCASSLPLGGGGPEAFFGQGTRLTVV.

The chain has TRBV19 and TRBJ1-6; 9 nucleotides match TRBD1. Germline CDR1 LNHDA, CDR2 SQIVND (reference sequence). There are 16 residues in the CDR3. The V segment lost 0 bases and the J segment 9 bases; nucleotides outside the gene matches: 6. The CDR3 DNA sequence: TGTGCCAGTAGTATAGATGACAGGGGGTGGATTTCACCCCTCCACTTT. Translation: CASSIDDRGWISPLHF.

This rearrangement joins TRBV19 to TRBJ1-4, with TRBD1 matching over 9 bases. V shed 3 bases, J shed 8 bases, and the junction held 7 bases outside the gene matches. This CDR3 has 15 amino acids. From germline, CDR1 is LNHDA and CDR2 SQIVND (reference sequence). The CDR3 DNA is TGTGCCAGTAGTATTCGGACAGGGGAAGGAGAAAAACTGTTTTTT. Its protein product is CASSIRTGEGEKLFF. Supplemented by reference TRBV19 and TRBJ1-4, the full variable domain reads DGGITQSPKYLFRKEGQNVTLSCEQNLNHDAMYWYRQDPGQGLRLIYYSQIVNDFQKGDIAEGYSVSREKKESFPLTVTSAQKNPTAFYLCASSIRTGEGEKLFFGSGTQLSVL.

V and J are TRBV19 and TRBJ1-1, with 9 bases lining up with TRBD1. This CDR3 is 15 amino acids long. V lost 4 bases to trimming and J lost 5 bases; unmatched junction nucleotides: 8. CDR1 and CDR2 (germline): LNHDA, SQIVND (reference sequence). The CDR3 DNA reads as TGTGCCAGTAGTAGGACAGGGGAGGTGGGTACTGAAGCTTTCTTT. Translated: CASSRTGEVGTEAFF.

The CDR3 spells CASSPRDRGWNTEAFF. CDR3 bases: TGTGCCAGCAGCCCAAGGGACAGGGGATGGAACACTGAAGCTTTCTTT. The V call is TRBV7-2, the J call TRBJ1-1, with TRBD1 matching over 10 bases. The CDR3 is 16 amino acids. Germline V gene lookup returns CDR1 SGHTA and CDR2 FQGNSA. V trimming: 5 bases; J trimming: 1 base; junction bases outside the gene matches: 7.

This chain connects TRBV3-1 (or the pseudogene TRBV3-2) to TRBJ1-1; the match to TRBD1 covers 10 bases. The V gene's germline CDR1 is LGHDT and CDR2 YNNKEL (reference sequence). CDR3 size: 16 residues. Trimming removed 1 base from V and 1 base from J; junction bases left unmatched: 3. The CDR3 bases are TGTGCCAGCAGCCAAGGGACAGGGGGGGCGAACACTGAAGCTTTCTTT. Residues: CASSQGTGGANTEAFF.

The chain joins TRBV6-5 to TRBJ2-7; the D is unclear. Trimming cost V 0 bases and J 3 bases, with 9 bases left between them. The CDR3 contains 14 residues. The V gene's germline CDR1 is MNHEY and CDR2 SVGAGI. The CDR3 reads CASSYSGWDYEQYF. The CDR3 DNA is TGTGCCAGCAGTTACTCCGGTTGGGACTACGAGCAGTACTTC.

Only one count was recorded for this clone. The chain recombines TRBV6-2 or TRBV6-3 with TRBJ2-1; 10 nucleotides align to TRBD2. The germline gives CDR1 MNHEY, CDR2 SVGEGT. The CDR3 is made up of 18 amino acids. Losses at the gene ends were 0 bases for V and 7 bases for J; bases not matched to a gene: 12. The CDR3: CASSYSSPPSGGTNEQFF. The DNA of the CDR3 is TGTGCCAGCAGTTACTCGAGCCCTCCTAGCGGGGGAACGAATGAGCAGTTCTTC.

The genes are TRBV14 and TRBJ1-2; TRBD1 matches at 8 bases. V was clipped by 1 base and J by 0 bases; unmatched bases: 1. The CDR3 length is 15 residues. Looked up from germline, CDR1 is SGHDN and CDR2 is FVKESK. The CDR3 region has the DNA TGTGCCAGCAGCCAAGCGGGACAGGCTAACTATGGCTACACCTTC. As protein: CASSQAGQANYGYTF.

The chain uses TRBV28 and TRBJ2-7; a weak D match, TRBD1 (7 bases). Trimming took 10 bases from V and 6 from J, leaving 28 bases between them. Germline lookup yields CDR1 MDHEN and CDR2 SYDVKM. The CDR3 covers 16 residues. CDR3 residues: CATRPPRQGGLGEQYF. The CDR3 DNA reads as TGTGCCACCAGGCCCCCGAGACAGGGAGGATTGGGCGAGCAGTACTTC.

This chain connects TRBV12-3 or TRBV12-4 to TRBJ1-2; D ambiguous. V was cut by 3 bases and J by 0 bases, with 5 bases left in between. The length of the CDR3 is 13 residues. The CDR3 DNA sequence: TGTGCCAGCAGTTTGGGAGCTAACTATGGCTACACCTTC. Translating it yields CASSLGANYGYTF.

The chain carries TRBV2 and TRBJ1-2, with TRBD1 identical over 9 bases. Germline V gene lookup returns CDR1 SNHLY and CDR2 FYNNEI. V lost 4 bases and J lost 7; bases outside the gene matches: 16. This CDR3 spans 17 amino acids. CDR3: CASSGGQGRIWGAGYTF. DNA for the CDR3: TGTGCCAGCAGTGGGGGACAGGGACGGATTTGGGGTGCTGGCTACACCTTC.

This clone was observed a handful of times. This rearrangement joins TRBV7-9 to TRBJ2-2; D ambiguous. This CDR3 has 17 amino acids. V lost 1 base and J lost 0, with 12 bases in between. The germline V gene encodes CDR1 SEHNR and CDR2 FQNEAQ (reference sequence). DNA of the CDR3: TGTGCCAGCAGCTTAGGAGAAAGGCAGTCGAACACCGGGGAGCTGTTTTTT. Encoded protein: CASSLGERQSNTGELFF.

This chain joins TRBV6-2 or TRBV6-3 and TRBJ2-7; D not certain. This CDR3 is 12 amino acids long. V was pared by 2 bases and J by 4 bases, with 6 bases between. The germline V gene has CDR1 MNHEY and CDR2 SVGEGT. The CDR3: CASSYLWYEQYF. In nucleotides, the CDR3 is TGTGCCAGCAGTTACCTATGGTACGAGCAGTACTTC.

The chain recombines TRBV30 with TRBJ1-3; a weak D match, TRBD1 (6 bases). Germline V lookup: CDR1 GTSNPN, CDR2 SVGIG (reference sequence). Trimming left V 0 bases short and J 9 bases short, with 15 bases between. The CDR3 is 14 residues long. The chain's CDR3 is CAWSVRQAAGTIYF. The CDR3 DNA follows: TGTGCCTGGAGTGTACGACAGGCGGCGGGCACCATATATTTT.